One sample yielded the 8 T cell receptor beta chains listed below, sequenced in a study of a mutant IDH1 vaccine in newly diagnosed glioma listed by TCRdb under 2021. These receptors' antigens are unknown. Reading the label with the study, this specimen's time point is: week 11, during vaccination. Each vaccine dose was 300 ug of a 20-mer mutant IDH1 peptide in Montanide, given subcutaneously with topical imiquimod. Receptor amplification or capture employed the immunoSEQ multiplex PCR assay. In its TCRdb copy, this immuneACCESS table keeps in-frame sequences only and misses some clones. Where compared with another copy, unresolved V genes explain less than half of these, and the others have no known cause. For this sample the table gives under 150,000 clones, of which about four fifths were detected only once. The ten largest clonotypes hold about 5.5% of the sample. Source: PBMCs, taken from a glioma patient whose treatment included an IDH1 peptide vaccine. The receptors come from a man aged 40-50 years with glioma.

This chain joins TRBV28 and TRBJ2-7; 7 bases match TRBD1. The germline V gene encodes CDR1 MDHEN and CDR2 SYDVKM. This CDR3 has 16 residues. V lost 4 bases and J lost 1; bases outside the gene matches: 10. The CDR3, as DNA: TGTGCCAGCAGTTCCTACCGACAGGGTTGGTCCTACGAGCAGTACTTC. Translation gives CASSSYRQGWSYEQYF.

A word on this clone: Its ends do not fully match the called genes, so a read error is possible. This chain uses TRBV9 with TRBJ2-7; TRBD1 is a possible D gene (6 bases). Germline CDR1 is SGDLS and CDR2 is YYNGEE. This CDR3 spans 15 amino acids. CDR3 residues: CASSVAGDTSFEQYF. In nucleotides, the CDR3 is TGTGCCAGCAGCGTAGCAGGGGACACTTCCTTCGAGCAGTACTTC.

J is TRBJ2-1 and V is TRBV27, with 7 positions matching TRBD2. V lost 2 bases to trimming and J lost 6 bases; unmatched junction nucleotides: 7. The CDR3 extends over 15 amino acids. The germline V gene has CDR1 MNHEY and CDR2 SMNVEV (reference sequence). The CDR3 region is CASSLRQGGLNEQFF. DNA of the CDR3: TGTGCCAGCAGTTTACGGCAGGGAGGGCTCAATGAGCAGTTCTTC.

The chain is built from TRBV27 and TRBJ2-7, with no clear D. The CDR3 has 14 residues. Deletions cut 5 bases from V and 12 bases from J, with 23 bases between. Germline-derived CDR1 and CDR2 are MNHEY and SMNVEV (reference sequence). The CDR3 here is CASSPKAPGLGVYF. The CDR3 nucleotides are TGTGCCAGCAGTCCCAAGGCACCAGGTCTCGGTGTGTACTTC.

The chain uses TRBV5-5 and TRBJ1-1; no reliable D call. Germline V CDR1 and CDR2: SGHKS, YYEKEE (reference sequence). Trimming left V 2 bases short and J 5 bases short, with 13 bases between. The CDR3 covers 14 residues. This CDR3 reads CASSFSVRGTEAFF. The CDR3 DNA reads as TGTGCCAGCAGCTTCTCGGTGCGGGGAACTGAAGCTTTCTTT.

The chain recombines TRBV19 with TRBJ2-3; 8 positions match TRBD1. CDR1 is LNHDA, CDR2 SQIVND, per germline (reference sequence). J lost 7 bases, V lost 6 bases, and 3 bases had no gene match. The CDR3 totals 12 residues. CDR3 in amino acids: CASSSGGYTQYF. DNA for the CDR3: TGTGCCAGTAGCTCAGGGGGCTATACGCAGTATTTT. The whole variable domain, filled in from reference TRBV19 and TRBJ2-3, reads DGGITQSPKYLFRKEGQNVTLSCEQNLNHDAMYWYRQDPGQGLRLIYYSQIVNDFQKGDIAEGYSVSREKKESFPLTVTSAQKNPTAFYLCASSSGGYTQYFGPGTRLTVL.

The CDR3, as DNA: TGTGCCAGCAGTTATTACAATGAGCAGTTCTTC. It is translated as CASSYYNEQFF. The chain combines TRBV7-8 with TRBJ2-1; no clear D. The germline V gene encodes CDR1 SGHVS and CDR2 FQNEAQ. The V and J ends lost 6 bases and 4 bases respectively, with 4 bases between them. This CDR3 is built from 11 residues.

This chain uses TRBV10-3 with TRBJ1-1; possibly TRBD1 for D (6 bases). This CDR3 region has 15 residues. Germline CDR1 ENHRY, CDR2 SYGVKD. V lost 7 bases to trimming and J lost 4 bases, with 19 bases between them. CDR3 DNA: TGTGCCATCACCGAAGACAGGATGATGAGCACTGAAGCTTTCTTT. Amino acids: CAITEDRMMSTEAFF.